This T cell receptor beta chain derives from a study of OX40 agonist ivuxolimab in advanced cancers. About the research overall: At about 82% male, the cohort had a mean age of 60 years, ranging from roughly 20 to 85. Patients with prior anti-PD-1, anti-PD-L1 or anti-CTLA-4 therapy were eligible; roughly 40% had some. Three dose-escalation patients had partial responses: one with hepatocellular carcinoma and two with cutaneous melanoma. Whole-study findings and limits: The investigators did not determine what antigen specificity the expanded peripheral T cells had.

Data came from immunoSEQ multiplex PCR; TCRdb stores just in-frame clones and leaves some out. The repertoire holds about 74,000 clones, with roughly 80% as singletons. The CDR3 is 16 amino acids. Germline V lookup: CDR1 MDHEN, CDR2 SYDVKM. V lost 3 bases to trimming and J lost 6 bases, with 21 bases between them. Points on this clone: Its target is unknown.

This TCR was recovered from an adult with an advanced solid tumor such as melanoma, head and neck, liver or kidney cancer. Sequences were derived from CD4+ or CD8+ T cells sorted from blood, sampled in a trial of the OX40 agonist ivuxolimab. The chain is built from TRBV28 and TRBJ2-7, with D possibly matching TRBD2 (7 bases). The CDR3 region has the DNA TGTGCCAGCAGTTTGCTTGGAGGGGGAGGGAAGGGCGAGCAGTACTTC. Translating it yields CASSLLGGGGKGEQYF.